These 15 T cell receptor beta chains originate from one sample sequenced in a study of cytomegalovirus exposure and HLA in healthy donors. PCR involved 60 Vbeta and 13 Jbeta primers. TCRdb's copy holds only in-frame clones and misses some; the assay was immunoSEQ multiplex PCR. Found here are around 65,000 clones, about 80% of them singletons; the top ten hold roughly 50%. Sequenced material: PBMCs. The receptors derive from a man between 45 and 60 years old in good health and CMV-seropositive.

The rearrangement uses TRBV27 and TRBJ2-7; possibly TRBD1 for D (6 bases). Per germline, CDR1 MNHEY and CDR2 SMNVEV (reference sequence). This CDR3 has 16 residues. The V end lost 5 bases, the J end lost 2 bases, and 19 bases lay between the germline ends. The CDR3 DNA sequence: TGTGCCAGCAGTAGACAGGTGGGCCCGGCTGCCTACGAGCAGTACTTC. Protein: CASSRQVGPAAYEQYF.

This chain links TRBV7-2 with TRBJ1-6; D remains unclear. The germline V gene encodes CDR1 SGHTA and CDR2 FQGNSA. The CDR3 sequence is 15 residues long. V lost 3 bases to trimming and J lost 6 bases, with 12 bases between them. CDR3 sequence (DNA): TGTGCCAGCAGCTTTACGACCGGGGTTAATTCACCCCTCCACTTT. It yields the protein CASSFTTGVNSPLHF.

A word on this clone: A read error may produce the germline difference seen at one junction end. This sample also contains other DNA sequences that code for the same CDR3. The chain joins TRBV4-1 to TRBJ2-2; TRBD2 aligns across 8 bases. Germline assignment: CDR1 MGHRA and CDR2 YSYEKL. This CDR3 region has 16 residues. DNA of the CDR3: TGTGCCAGCAGCCCGCTAGGGCTAGCGGGTTTCGGGGAGCTGTTTTTT. Translating gives CASSPLGLAGFGELFF.

This clone has a single count. The chain combines TRBV6-5 with TRBJ2-7; D may be TRBD1 (5 bases). V lost 7 bases and J lost 3, with 10 bases in between. CDR3 length: 12 residues. In germline, CDR1 is MNHEY, CDR2 SVGAGI. The CDR3 here is CASTDTGYEQYF. As DNA, the CDR3 is TGTGCCAGCACCGACACAGGCTACGAGCAGTACTTC.

This clone was seen more than once but under ten times. The chain employs TRBV7-9 and TRBJ2-5; maybe TRBD1 (5 bases). Germline V gene data show CDR1 as SEHNR and CDR2 as FQNEAQ (reference sequence). V was trimmed by 1 base and J by 7 bases, leaving 7 bases between them. This CDR3 is built from 12 residues. This CDR3 is CASSLEGATQYF. The CDR3 DNA reads TGTGCCAGCAGCTTAGAAGGGGCGACCCAGTACTTC. The full variable domain, with the rest looked up from reference TRBV7-9 and TRBJ2-5, is DTGVSQNPRHKITKRGQNVTFRCDPISEHNRLYWYRQTLGQGPEFLTYFQNEAQLEKSRLLSDRFSAERPKGSFSTLEIQRTEQGDSAMYLCASSLEGATQYFGPGTRLLVL.

The genes are TRBV5-1 and TRBJ2-7; D remains unclear. This CDR3 has 12 amino acids. Trimming removed 1 base from V and 1 base from J, with 3 bases in between. Germline values: CDR1 SGHRS, CDR2 YFSETQ. The CDR3 reads CASSLTSYEQYF. The DNA for the CDR3 is TGCGCCAGCAGCTTGACATCCTACGAGCAGTACTTC.

The chain carries TRBV6-1 and TRBJ2-7, with 8 nucleotides matching TRBD1. This CDR3 contains 15 residues. With 5 bases clipped from V and 2 bases from J, the junction kept 8 bases outside the gene matches. CDR1 is MNHNS and CDR2 is SASEGT in the germline V gene. In nucleotides, the CDR3 is TGTGCCAGCAGTTTAGGACAGGGTAGACCCTACGAGCAGTACTTC. Amino acid sequence: CASSLGQGRPYEQYF.

The chain carries TRBV9 and TRBJ1-5, with 9 bases identical to TRBD1. The germline V gene encodes CDR1 SGDLS and CDR2 YYNGEE. The CDR3 sequence is 22 residues long. Unmatched junction bases numbered 23, after V lost 0 bases and J lost 4 bases. The CDR3 loop is CASSVARSPGQGVPLGNQPQHF. CDR3 nucleotide sequence: TGTGCCAGCAGCGTAGCCCGATCTCCGGGACAGGGTGTCCCCCTTGGGAATCAGCCCCAGCATTTT.

The chain employs TRBV6-1 and TRBJ1-3; D possibly corresponds to TRBD1 (6 bases). V lost 5 bases and J 0 bases, leaving 8 bases between the germline ends. The CDR3 loop spans 14 amino acids. The germline V gene has CDR1 MNHNS and CDR2 SASEGT. For the CDR3, the DNA is TGTGCCAGCAGTCCGGACAGCTCTGGAAACACCATATATTTT. Protein: CASSPDSSGNTIYF.

V is TRBV27 and J is TRBJ1-1, with a weak D call TRBD1 (5 bases). In germline, CDR1 is MNHEY, CDR2 SMNVEV (reference sequence). CDR3 length: 11 residues. The V and J ends lost 6 bases and 11 bases respectively, with 13 bases between them. The CDR3 region is CASSPGSGAFF. CDR3 sequence (DNA): TGTGCCAGCAGCCCCGGATCAGGGGCTTTCTTT.

V usage is TRBV19 and J usage is TRBJ2-1; 8 bases are a match to TRBD2. Germline assignment: CDR1 LNHDA and CDR2 SQIVND (reference sequence). Trimming at V came to 3 bases and at J to 3 bases, leaving 4 bases not matched to a gene. CDR3 length equals 15 residues. CDR3 loop: CASSIREGLYNEQFF. The CDR3 DNA reads as TGTGCCAGTAGTATCCGGGAGGGCCTCTACAATGAGCAGTTCTTC.

The V call is TRBV6-1, the J call TRBJ2-2; no definite D call. CDR1 is MNHNS, CDR2 SASEGT, per germline. The CDR3 loop spans 11 amino acids. V was trimmed by 6 bases and J by 8 bases, leaving 7 bases between them. The DNA of the CDR3 is TGTGCCAGCAGGCAGATAGGGGAGCTGTTTTTT. Translation gives CASRQIGELFF.

In its sample, this clone was seen a few times. A far larger clone is off by one base, so a read error is likely. The chain carries TRBV4-3 and TRBJ2-7; D perhaps matches TRBD1 (6 bases). Germline-derived CDR1 and CDR2 are LGHNA and YSLEER. With 5 bases removed from V and 0 bases from J, the gap between germline ends came to 14 bases. CDR3 length equals 15 residues. The CDR3 bases are TGCGCCAGCAGCTCCCAGGGGCCCAGCTCCTACGAGCAGTACTTC. The encoded protein is CASSSQGPSSYEQYF.

The chain is built from TRBV30 and TRBJ1-5; 10 positions agree with TRBD1. From germline, CDR1 is GTSNPN and CDR2 SVGIG (reference sequence). The V gene end was trimmed by 2 bases and the J gene end by 4 bases; junction bases not matched to a gene: 2. The CDR3 loop spans 14 amino acids. CDR3 residues: CAWSMGQGNQPQHF. The DNA for the CDR3 is TGTGCCTGGAGTATGGGACAGGGGAATCAGCCCCAGCATTTT.

The rearrangement links TRBV29-1 to TRBJ2-5; D gene uncertain. The end of the DNA is better explained by TRBJ2-7, so the J call may be wrong. Germline loops: CDR1 SQVTM, CDR2 ANQGSEA. CDR3 length: 10 amino acids. CDR3 in amino acids: CSVGNYEQYF. The DNA for the CDR3 is TGCAGCGTTGGGAACTACGAGCAGTACTTC.